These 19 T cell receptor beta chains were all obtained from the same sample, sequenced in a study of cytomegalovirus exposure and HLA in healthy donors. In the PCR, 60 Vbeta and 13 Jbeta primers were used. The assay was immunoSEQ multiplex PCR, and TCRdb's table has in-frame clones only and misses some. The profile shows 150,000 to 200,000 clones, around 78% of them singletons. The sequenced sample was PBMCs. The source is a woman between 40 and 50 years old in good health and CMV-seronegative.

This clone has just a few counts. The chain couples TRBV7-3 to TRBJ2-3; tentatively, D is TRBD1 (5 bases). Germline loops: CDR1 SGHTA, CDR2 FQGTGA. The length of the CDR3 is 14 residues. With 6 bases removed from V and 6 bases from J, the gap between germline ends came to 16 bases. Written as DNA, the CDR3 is TGTGCCAGCAGTTTGGGTGTGAAGGGGGATACGCAGTATTTT. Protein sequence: CASSLGVKGDTQYF.

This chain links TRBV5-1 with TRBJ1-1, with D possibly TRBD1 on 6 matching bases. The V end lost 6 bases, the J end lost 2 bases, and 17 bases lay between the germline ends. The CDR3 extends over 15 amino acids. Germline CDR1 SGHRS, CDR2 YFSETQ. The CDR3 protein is CASTDGDNLNTEAFF. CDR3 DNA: TGCGCCAGCACCGACGGGGACAATCTAAACACTGAAGCTTTCTTT. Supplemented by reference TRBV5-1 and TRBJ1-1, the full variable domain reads KAGVTQTPRYLIKTRGQQVTLSCSPISGHRSVSWYQQTPGQGLQFLFEYFSETQRNKGNFPGRFSGRQFSNSRSEMNVSTLELGDSALYLCASTDGDNLNTEAFFGQGTRLTVV.

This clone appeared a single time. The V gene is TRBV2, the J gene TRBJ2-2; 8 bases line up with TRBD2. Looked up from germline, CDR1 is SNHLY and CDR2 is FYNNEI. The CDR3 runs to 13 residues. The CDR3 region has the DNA TGTGCTCGACGGGGGGGCGCGGACGGGGAGCTGTTTTTT. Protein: CARRGGADGELFF.

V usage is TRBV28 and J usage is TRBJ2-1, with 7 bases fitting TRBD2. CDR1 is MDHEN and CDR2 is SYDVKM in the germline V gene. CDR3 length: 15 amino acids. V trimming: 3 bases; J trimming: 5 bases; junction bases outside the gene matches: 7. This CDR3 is CASSLASGAHNEQFF. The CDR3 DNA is TGTGCCAGCAGTTTGGCTAGCGGAGCCCACAATGAGCAGTTCTTC.

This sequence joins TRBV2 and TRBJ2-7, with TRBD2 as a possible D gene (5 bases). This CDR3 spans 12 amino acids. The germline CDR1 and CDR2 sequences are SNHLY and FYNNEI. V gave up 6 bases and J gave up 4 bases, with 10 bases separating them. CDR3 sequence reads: CASRKREYEQYF. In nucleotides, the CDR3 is TGTGCCAGCAGGAAGAGGGAGTACGAGCAGTACTTC.

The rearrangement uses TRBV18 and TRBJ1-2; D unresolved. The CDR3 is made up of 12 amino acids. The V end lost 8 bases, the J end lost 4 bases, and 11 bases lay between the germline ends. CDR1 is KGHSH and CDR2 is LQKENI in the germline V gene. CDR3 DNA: TGTGCCAGCCTAGAGGAGAGCTATGGCTACACCTTC. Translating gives CASLEESYGYTF.

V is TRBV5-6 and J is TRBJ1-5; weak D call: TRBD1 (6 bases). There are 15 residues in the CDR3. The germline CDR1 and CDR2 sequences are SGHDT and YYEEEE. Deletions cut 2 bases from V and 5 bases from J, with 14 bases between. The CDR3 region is CASSFWARGDQPQHF. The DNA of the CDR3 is TGTGCCAGCAGCTTTTGGGCCAGGGGCGATCAGCCCCAGCATTTT.

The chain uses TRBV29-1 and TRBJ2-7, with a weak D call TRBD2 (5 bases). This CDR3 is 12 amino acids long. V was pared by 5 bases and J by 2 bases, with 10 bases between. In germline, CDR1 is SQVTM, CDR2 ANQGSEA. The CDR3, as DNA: TGCAGCGTTTTCGAGACTACCTACGAGCAGTACTTC. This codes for CSVFETTYEQYF.

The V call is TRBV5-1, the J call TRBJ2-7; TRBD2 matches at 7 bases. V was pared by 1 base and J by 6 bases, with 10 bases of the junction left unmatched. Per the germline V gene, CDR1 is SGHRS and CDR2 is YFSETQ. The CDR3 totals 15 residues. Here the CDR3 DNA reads TGCGCCAGCAGCTTGAGCGGGACCACCTACGGCGAGCAGTACTTC. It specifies CASSLSGTTYGEQYF.

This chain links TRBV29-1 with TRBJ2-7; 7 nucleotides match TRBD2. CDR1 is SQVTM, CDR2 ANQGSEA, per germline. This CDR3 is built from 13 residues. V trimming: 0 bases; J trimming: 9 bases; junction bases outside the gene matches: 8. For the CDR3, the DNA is TGCAGCGTTGAAGAGGGGGACTACAATGTGCAGTACTTC. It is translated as CSVEEGDYNVQYF.

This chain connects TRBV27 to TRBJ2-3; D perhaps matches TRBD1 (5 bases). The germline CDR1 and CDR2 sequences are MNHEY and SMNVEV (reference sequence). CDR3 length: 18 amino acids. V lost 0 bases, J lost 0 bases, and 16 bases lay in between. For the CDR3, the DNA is TGTGCCAGCAGTTTATCTCCCGGGTTGGGGCGGAGCACAGATACGCAGTATTTT. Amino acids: CASSLSPGLGRSTDTQYF.

The CDR3: CASSVVNTDTQYF. The DNA of the CDR3 is TGTGCCAGCAGCGTAGTTAACACAGATACGCAGTATTTT. The chain carries TRBV9 and TRBJ2-3; D unresolved. CDR1 and CDR2 (germline): SGDLS, YYNGEE. The CDR3 contains 13 residues. The V end lost 0 bases, the J end lost 2 bases, and 4 bases lay between the germline ends.

CDR3 sequence (DNA): TGTGCCAGCAGTCCTCAGGACGGGACAGGCGGGAAGACCCAGTACTTC. Translating gives CASSPQDGTGGKTQYF. The chain recombines TRBV27 with TRBJ2-5, with 8 bases identical to TRBD1. This CDR3 region has 16 residues. The V gene end was trimmed by 5 bases and the J gene end by 6 bases; junction bases not matched to a gene: 14. From germline, CDR1 is MNHEY and CDR2 SMNVEV (reference sequence).

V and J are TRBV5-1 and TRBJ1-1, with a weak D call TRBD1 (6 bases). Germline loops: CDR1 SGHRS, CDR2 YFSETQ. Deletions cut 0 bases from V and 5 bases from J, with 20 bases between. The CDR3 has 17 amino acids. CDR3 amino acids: CASSLGGRSLTGTEAFF. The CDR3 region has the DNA TGCGCCAGCAGCTTGGGGGGACGGAGCTTAACAGGGACTGAAGCTTTCTTT.

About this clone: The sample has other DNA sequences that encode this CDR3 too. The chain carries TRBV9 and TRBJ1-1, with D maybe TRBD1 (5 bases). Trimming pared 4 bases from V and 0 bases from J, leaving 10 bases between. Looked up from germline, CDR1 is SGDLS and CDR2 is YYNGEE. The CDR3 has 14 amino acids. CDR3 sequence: CASSPDSMNTEAFF. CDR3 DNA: TGTGCCAGCAGCCCAGACAGCATGAACACTGAAGCTTTCTTT.

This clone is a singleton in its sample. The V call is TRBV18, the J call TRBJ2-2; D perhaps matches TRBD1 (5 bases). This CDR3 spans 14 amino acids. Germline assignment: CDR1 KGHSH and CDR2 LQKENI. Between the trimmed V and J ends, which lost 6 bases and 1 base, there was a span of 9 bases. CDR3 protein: CASSRQKNTGELFF. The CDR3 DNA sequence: TGTGCCAGCTCCCGACAGAAGAACACCGGGGAGCTGTTTTTT.

CDR3 in amino acids: CASSLDRGMNTEAFF. The DNA of the CDR3 is TGTGCCAGCAGCCTCGACAGGGGGATGAACACTGAAGCTTTCTTT. The chain recombines TRBV11-2 with TRBJ1-1; 9 bases line up with TRBD1. The CDR3 has 15 residues. Germline V gene lookup returns CDR1 SGHAT and CDR2 FQNNGV. The ends lost 5 bases at V and 0 bases at J; junction bases unmatched: 4.

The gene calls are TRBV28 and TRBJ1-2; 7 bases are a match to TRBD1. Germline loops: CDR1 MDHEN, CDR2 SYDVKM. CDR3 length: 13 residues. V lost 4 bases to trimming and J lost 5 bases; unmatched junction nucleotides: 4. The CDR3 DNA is TGTGCCAGCAGTTCGACAGGGCTTTATGGCTACACCTTC. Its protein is CASSSTGLYGYTF.

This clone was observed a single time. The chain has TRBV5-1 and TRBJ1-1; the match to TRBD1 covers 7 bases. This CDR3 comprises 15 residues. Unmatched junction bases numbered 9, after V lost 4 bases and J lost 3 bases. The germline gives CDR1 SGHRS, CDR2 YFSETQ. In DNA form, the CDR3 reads TGCGCCAGCAGCGCCGCAGGGGGTCAGGACACTGAAGCTTTCTTT. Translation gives CASSAAGGQDTEAFF.